These 20 T cell receptor beta chains share one sample of origin, sequenced in a study of pediatric ulcerative colitis. Here immunoSEQ multiplex PCR was the method, and the copy in TCRdb shows in-frame clones only, minus some. The sample has about 64,000 clones; about 80% are singletons. The sample taken for sequencing was blood. The receptors shown here come from a boy between 10 and 17 years old with moderate ulcerative colitis.

The chain carries TRBV10-2 and TRBJ2-5, with 11 bases aligning to TRBD2. The ends lost 6 bases at V and 4 bases at J; junction bases unmatched: 7. Germline CDR1 reads WSHSY; CDR2 reads SAAADI. CDR3 length: 15 amino acids. In DNA, the CDR3 is TGCGCCAGCAGCGTAGCGGGGGGGCCTTCAGAGACCCAGTACTTC. Protein sequence: CASSVAGGPSETQYF.

The J gene is TRBJ2-3, the V gene TRBV4-3; 7 bases align to TRBD2. The CDR3 contains 18 residues. Germline V lookup: CDR1 LGHNA, CDR2 YSLEER. Trimming cost V 1 base and J 1 base; bases outside gene matches: 11. The CDR3 sequence: CASSQALVGGSRTDTQYF. The CDR3 nucleotides read TGCGCCAGCAGCCAAGCCCTCGTAGGCGGGAGTCGCACAGATACGCAGTATTTT.

This chain links TRBV19 with TRBJ2-1, with 8 positions matching TRBD2. V gave up 4 bases and J gave up 10 bases; unmatched junction bases: 6. The CDR3 has 13 amino acids. Per the germline V gene, CDR1 is LNHDA and CDR2 is SQIVND (reference sequence). CDR3 sequence: CASSSGRNTEQFF. For the CDR3, the DNA is TGTGCCAGTAGTAGCGGGAGGAACACAGAGCAGTTCTTC.

This sequence joins TRBV9 and TRBJ1-4, with D possibly matching TRBD1 (5 bases). Germline assignment: CDR1 SGDLS and CDR2 YYNGEE. The CDR3 contains 16 residues. The V and J ends lost 4 bases and 5 bases respectively, with 18 bases between them. This CDR3 reads CASSNGTDHLNEKLFF. The CDR3 DNA follows: TGTGCCAGCAGCAACGGGACGGACCATTTGAATGAAAAACTGTTTTTT.

The V and J genes are TRBV20-1 and TRBJ2-1; 7 bases are shared with TRBD2. This CDR3 has 10 residues. Germline CDR1 reads DFQATT; CDR2 reads SNEGSKA (reference sequence). The junction had 2 bases not matched to a gene; V was cut back by 6 bases and J by 9 bases. For the CDR3, the DNA is TGCAGTGCGGGGGGGTTTGAGCAGTTCTTC. Amino acid sequence: CSAGGFEQFF.

The chain recombines TRBV7-6 with TRBJ2-1; D gene ambiguous. The V gene lost 4 bases and the J gene lost 4 bases, with 23 bases spanning the gap. The CDR3 spans 18 residues. The germline CDR1 and CDR2 sequences are SGHVS and FNYEAQ. The CDR3 DNA reads as TGTGCCAGCAGCTCCAACCACCGGAAGGGAACAATTTACAATGAGCAGTTCTTC. Translation gives CASSSNHRKGTIYNEQFF.

The J gene is TRBJ2-7, the V gene TRBV7-7; no clear D gene. The germline V gene has CDR1 SSHAT and CDR2 FNYEAQ (reference sequence). The V and J ends lost 3 bases and 3 bases respectively, with 9 bases between them. This CDR3 region has 13 residues. CDR3 DNA sequence: TGTGCCAGCAGCTTCGAACCCGGCTACGAGCAGTACTTC. It yields the protein CASSFEPGYEQYF.

This rearrangement joins TRBV28 to TRBJ1-3; D call uncertain. V lost 5 bases, J lost 3 bases, and 11 bases lay in between. Germline V gene sequence: CDR1 MDHEN, CDR2 SYDVKM. CDR3 size: 14 residues. The CDR3 DNA reads TGTGCCAGCAGTAACGGTCTTGGTGGAAACACCATATATTTT. Translated: CASSNGLGGNTIYF.

This clone has more than one count but fewer than ten. The chain combines TRBV5-1 with TRBJ1-2, with D hard to call. Germline V gene lookup returns CDR1 SGHRS and CDR2 YFSETQ. V lost 0 bases and J 4 bases, leaving 10 bases between the germline ends. The CDR3 consists of 14 residues. The DNA for the CDR3 is TGCGCCAGCAGCTTGGACAGAAAAGGCTATGGCTACACCTTC. Its translation is CASSLDRKGYGYTF. Supplemented by reference TRBV5-1 and TRBJ1-2, the full variable domain reads KAGVTQTPRYLIKTRGQQVTLSCSPISGHRSVSWYQQTPGQGLQFLFEYFSETQRNKGNFPGRFSGRQFSNSRSEMNVSTLELGDSALYLCASSLDRKGYGYTFGSGTRLTVV.

V usage is TRBV2 and J usage is TRBJ1-2; 8 bases match TRBD1. Germline V lookup: CDR1 SNHLY, CDR2 FYNNEI. V was pared by 10 bases and J by 2 bases, with 12 bases of the junction left unmatched. The CDR3 length is 15 residues. The CDR3, as DNA: TGTGCCACCGGACGACCGAGGACAGGGAACTATGGCTACACCTTC. It is translated as CATGRPRTGNYGYTF. Full variable domain (remainder filled in from reference TRBV2 and TRBJ1-2): EPEVTQTPSHQVTQMGQEVILRCVPISNHLYFYWYRQILGQKVEFLVSFYNNEISEKSEIFDDQFSVERPDGSNFTLKIRSTKLEDSAMYFCATGRPRTGNYGYTFGSGTRLTVV.

The chain links TRBV18 to TRBJ2-7; possible D gene TRBD2, 6 bases. With 3 bases removed from V and 0 bases from J, the gap between germline ends came to 9 bases. CDR3 size: 14 residues. CDR1 and CDR2 (germline): KGHSH, LQKENI. In DNA form, the CDR3 reads TGTGCCAGCTCACCGTCCGGGGGCTCCTACGAGCAGTACTTC. It is translated as CASSPSGGSYEQYF.

The gene calls are TRBV9 and TRBJ2-1, with D possibly TRBD1 on 5 matching bases. The CDR3 spans 16 residues. V lost 3 bases and J lost 3, with 16 bases in between. Germline V CDR1 and CDR2: SGDLS, YYNGEE. This chain's CDR3 is CASSGSDTSFYNEQFF. In DNA form, the CDR3 reads TGTGCCAGCAGCGGCTCGGACACCAGTTTCTACAATGAGCAGTTCTTC.

The J gene is TRBJ2-5, the V gene TRBV4-3; D is unclear. The V end was cut by 1 base, the J end by 5 bases, with 11 bases between. This CDR3 has 14 amino acids. Per the germline V gene, CDR1 is LGHNA and CDR2 is YSLEER. The CDR3 protein is CASSQAGFRETQYF. The CDR3 DNA reads TGCGCCAGCAGCCAAGCGGGCTTCCGGGAGACCCAGTACTTC.

The chain is built from TRBV5-1 and TRBJ2-7, with 7 bases matching TRBD2. Germline CDR1 and CDR2: SGHRS and YFSETQ. The V gene end was trimmed by 0 bases and the J gene end by 2 bases; junction bases not matched to a gene: 5. The length of the CDR3 is 15 residues. DNA of the CDR3: TGCGCCAGCAGCTTGGTCGCGGGAGAGGCCTACGAGCAGTACTTC. Residues: CASSLVAGEAYEQYF.

The CDR3 DNA follows: TGTGCCAGCAGCTCGGGACATAACTCCTACGAGCAGTACTTC. Amino acid sequence: CASSSGHNSYEQYF. The chain has TRBV7-9 and TRBJ2-7, with D perhaps TRBD1 (6 bases). The V gene lost 4 bases and the J gene lost 0 bases, with 10 bases spanning the gap. The CDR3 runs 14 residues. Germline values: CDR1 SEHNR, CDR2 FQNEAQ (reference sequence).

This clone was recorded a few times. The V gene is TRBV27, the J gene TRBJ1-2; D is uncertain. Trimming removed 8 bases from V and 0 bases from J, with 16 bases in between. Germline loops: CDR1 MNHEY, CDR2 SMNVEV (reference sequence). The CDR3 extends over 15 amino acids. The CDR3 nucleotides read TGTGCCAGCGGTTATCCGACGCGTACTAACTATGGCTACACCTTC. As protein: CASGYPTRTNYGYTF.

The chain recombines TRBV10-2 with TRBJ2-1; 7 bases map to TRBD2. V lost 7 bases, J lost 9 bases, and 18 bases stayed unmatched. Germline V lookup: CDR1 WSHSY, CDR2 SAAADI. The CDR3 contains 16 residues. CDR3 amino acids: CASTRRASGHPSEQFF. The CDR3 coding sequence is TGCGCCAGCACCCGCCGGGCTAGCGGCCATCCGAGTGAGCAGTTCTTC.

The chain is built from TRBV15 and TRBJ2-5; the match to TRBD1 covers 8 bases. The CDR3 is 16 residues long. The junction had 13 bases not matched to a gene; V was cut back by 4 bases and J by 6 bases. CDR1 and CDR2 (germline): LNHNV, YYDKDF (reference sequence). Here the CDR3 reads CATSTNRQGRVKTQYF. The CDR3 DNA sequence: TGTGCCACCAGCACCAACCGACAGGGGCGGGTTAAGACCCAGTACTTC.

This clone occurred a few times. The rearrangement links TRBV18 to TRBJ2-4; D perhaps matches TRBD1 (5 bases). Germline values: CDR1 KGHSH, CDR2 LQKENI. The germline V and J ends were trimmed by 0 bases and 1 base, with 7 bases remaining between them. CDR3 length: 15 residues. CDR3 sequence reads: CASSPPPGAKNIQYF. For the CDR3, the DNA is TGTGCCAGCTCACCACCCCCAGGGGCCAAAAACATTCAGTACTTC.

The chain couples TRBV5-8 to TRBJ1-1; 8 bases map to TRBD1. After removal of 4 bases from V and 11 bases from J, the junction contained 13 bases not matched to a gene. From germline, CDR1 is SGHTS and CDR2 YDEGEE. This CDR3 contains 14 residues. For the CDR3, the DNA is TGTGCCAGCAGCAAAGGACAGGGCCCCAAGGAGGCTTTCTTT. Translation: CASSKGQGPKEAFF. The variable domain in full, with the rest retrieved from reference TRBV5-8 and TRBJ1-1, is EAGVTQSPTHLIKTRGQQATLRCSPISGHTSVYWYQQALGLGLQFLLWYDEGEERNRGNFPPRFSGRQFPNYSSELNVNALELEDSALYLCASSKGQGPKEAFFGQGTRLTVV.